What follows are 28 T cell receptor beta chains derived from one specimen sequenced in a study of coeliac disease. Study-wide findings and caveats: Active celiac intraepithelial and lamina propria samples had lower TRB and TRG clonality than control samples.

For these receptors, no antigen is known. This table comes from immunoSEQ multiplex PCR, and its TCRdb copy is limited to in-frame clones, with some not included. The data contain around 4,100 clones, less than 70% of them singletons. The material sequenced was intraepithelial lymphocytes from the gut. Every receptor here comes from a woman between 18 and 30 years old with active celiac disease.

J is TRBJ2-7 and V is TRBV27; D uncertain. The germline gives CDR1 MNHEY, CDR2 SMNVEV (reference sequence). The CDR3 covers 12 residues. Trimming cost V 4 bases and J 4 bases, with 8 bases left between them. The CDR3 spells CASSYYGYEQYV. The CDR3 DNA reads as TGTGCCAGCAGTTACTATGGGTACGAGCAGTACGTC.

The CDR3 DNA is TGTGCCAGCAGCCTCACCCCTCAAAGCTCCTATGGCTACACCTTC. Translated, it gives CASSLTPQSSYGYTF. The rearrangement links TRBV9 to TRBJ1-2; D gene ambiguous. Trimming shortened V by 4 bases and J by 4 bases, and 17 bases separated the two germline ends. This CDR3 has 15 residues. CDR1 is SGDLS and CDR2 is YYNGEE in the germline V gene.

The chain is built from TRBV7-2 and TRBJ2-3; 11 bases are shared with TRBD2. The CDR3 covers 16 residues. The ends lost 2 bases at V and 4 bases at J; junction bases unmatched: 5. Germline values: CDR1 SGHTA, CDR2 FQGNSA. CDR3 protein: CASSLLAGGKSDTQYF. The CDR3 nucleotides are TGTGCCAGCAGCTTACTAGCGGGGGGCAAGTCAGATACGCAGTATTTT.

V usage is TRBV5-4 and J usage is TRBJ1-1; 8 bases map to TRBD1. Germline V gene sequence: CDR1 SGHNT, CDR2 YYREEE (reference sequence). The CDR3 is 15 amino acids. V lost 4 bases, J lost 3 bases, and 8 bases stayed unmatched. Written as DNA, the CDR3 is TGTGCCAGCAGCCCTTATACAGGGGGTTACACTGAAGCTTTCTTT. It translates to CASSPYTGGYTEAFF.

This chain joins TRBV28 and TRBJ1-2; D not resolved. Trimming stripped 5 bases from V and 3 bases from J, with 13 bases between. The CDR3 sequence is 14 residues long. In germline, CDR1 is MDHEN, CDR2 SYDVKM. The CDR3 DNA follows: TGTGCCAGCAGTGGGAGCGGGTCTTACTATGGCTACACCTTC. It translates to CASSGSGSYYGYTF.

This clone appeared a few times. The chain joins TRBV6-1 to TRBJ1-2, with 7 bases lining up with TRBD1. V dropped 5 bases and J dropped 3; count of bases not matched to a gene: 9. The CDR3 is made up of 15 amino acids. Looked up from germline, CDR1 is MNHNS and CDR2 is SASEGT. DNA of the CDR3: TGTGCCAGCAGTACCCGGACAGGTATTTACTATGGCTACACCTTC. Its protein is CASSTRTGIYYGYTF.

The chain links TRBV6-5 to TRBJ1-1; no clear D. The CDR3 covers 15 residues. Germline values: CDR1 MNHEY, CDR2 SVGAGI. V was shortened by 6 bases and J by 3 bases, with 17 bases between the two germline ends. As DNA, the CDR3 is TGTGCCAGCAGACCCTGGGTATCCGGGGACACTGAAGCTTTCTTT. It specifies CASRPWVSGDTEAFF.

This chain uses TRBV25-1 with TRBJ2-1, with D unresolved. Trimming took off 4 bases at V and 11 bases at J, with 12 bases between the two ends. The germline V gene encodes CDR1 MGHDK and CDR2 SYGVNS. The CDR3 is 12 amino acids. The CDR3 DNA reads TGTGCCAGCAGTGCAGGCATTGGTCAGCAGTTCTTC. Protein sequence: CASSAGIGQQFF.

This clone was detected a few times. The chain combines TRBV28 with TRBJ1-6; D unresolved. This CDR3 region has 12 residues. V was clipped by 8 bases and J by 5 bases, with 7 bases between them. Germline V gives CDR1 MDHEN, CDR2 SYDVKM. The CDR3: CASRRDNSPLHF. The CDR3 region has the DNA TGTGCCAGCCGACGGGATAATTCACCCCTCCACTTT.

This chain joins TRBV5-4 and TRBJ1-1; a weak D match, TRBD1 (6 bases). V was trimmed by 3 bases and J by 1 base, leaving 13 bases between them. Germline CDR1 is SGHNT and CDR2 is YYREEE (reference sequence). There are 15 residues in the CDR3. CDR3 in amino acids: CASSSPGEGNTEAFF. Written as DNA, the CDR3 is TGTGCCAGCAGCTCCCCAGGGGAGGGGAACACTGAAGCTTTCTTT.

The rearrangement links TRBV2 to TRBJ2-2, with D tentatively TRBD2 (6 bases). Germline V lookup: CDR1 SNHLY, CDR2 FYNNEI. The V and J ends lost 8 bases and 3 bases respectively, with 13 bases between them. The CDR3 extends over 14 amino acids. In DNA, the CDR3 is TGTGCCAGCCGCGGGAAGAGATACACCGGGGAGCTGTTTTTT. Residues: CASRGKRYTGELFF.

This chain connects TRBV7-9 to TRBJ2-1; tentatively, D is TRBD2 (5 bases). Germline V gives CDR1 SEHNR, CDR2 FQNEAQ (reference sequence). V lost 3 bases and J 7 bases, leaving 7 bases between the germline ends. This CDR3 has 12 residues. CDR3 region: CASSLERNEQFF. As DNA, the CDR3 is TGTGCCAGCAGCTTGGAGCGGAATGAGCAGTTCTTC.

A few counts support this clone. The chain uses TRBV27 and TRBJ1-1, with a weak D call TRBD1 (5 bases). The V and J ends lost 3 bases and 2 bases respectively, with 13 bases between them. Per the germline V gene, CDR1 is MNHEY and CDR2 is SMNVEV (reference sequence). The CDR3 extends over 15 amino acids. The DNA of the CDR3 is TGTGCCAGCAGTTTGAAGGGCGGACACAACACTGAAGCTTTCTTT. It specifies CASSLKGGHNTEAFF.

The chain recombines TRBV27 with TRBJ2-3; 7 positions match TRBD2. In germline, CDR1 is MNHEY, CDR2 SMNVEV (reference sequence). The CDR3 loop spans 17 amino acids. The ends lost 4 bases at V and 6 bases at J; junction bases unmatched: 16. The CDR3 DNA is TGTGCCAGCAGTTCCTCCCGTTTATGGTCGGGAGGCGATACGCAGTATTTT. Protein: CASSSSRLWSGGDTQYF.

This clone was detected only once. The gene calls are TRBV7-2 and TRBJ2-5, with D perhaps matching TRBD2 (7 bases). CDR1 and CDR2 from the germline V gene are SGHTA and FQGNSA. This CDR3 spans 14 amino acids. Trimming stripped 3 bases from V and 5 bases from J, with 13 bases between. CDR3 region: CASSLRGEGETQYF. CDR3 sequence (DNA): TGTGCCAGCAGCTTGAGGGGGGAGGGGGAGACCCAGTACTTC. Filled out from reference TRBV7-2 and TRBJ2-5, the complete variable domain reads GAGVSQSPSNKVTEKGKDVELRCDPISGHTALYWYRQSLGQGLEFLIYFQGNSAPDKSGLPSDRFSAERTGGSVSTLTIQRTQQEDSAVYLCASSLRGEGETQYFGPGTRLLVL.

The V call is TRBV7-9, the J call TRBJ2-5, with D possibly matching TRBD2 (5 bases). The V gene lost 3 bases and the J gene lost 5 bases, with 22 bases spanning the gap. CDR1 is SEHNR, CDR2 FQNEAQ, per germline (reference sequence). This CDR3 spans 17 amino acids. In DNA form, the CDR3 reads TGTGCCAGCAGCTTGCGGGCGGCGGGTGCCTCAGGCGAGACCCAGTACTTC. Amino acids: CASSLRAAGASGETQYF.

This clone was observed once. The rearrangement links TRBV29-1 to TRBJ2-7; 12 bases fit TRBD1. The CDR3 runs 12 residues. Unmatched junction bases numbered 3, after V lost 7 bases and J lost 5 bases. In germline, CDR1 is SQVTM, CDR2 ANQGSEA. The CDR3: CSAGTGGDEQYF. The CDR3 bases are TGCAGCGCCGGGACAGGGGGCGACGAGCAGTACTTC.

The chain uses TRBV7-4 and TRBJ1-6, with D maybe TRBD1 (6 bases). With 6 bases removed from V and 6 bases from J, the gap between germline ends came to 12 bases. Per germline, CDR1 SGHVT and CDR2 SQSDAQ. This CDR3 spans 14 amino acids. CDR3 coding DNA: TGTGCCAGCAGATCGGACAGTGCTAATTCACCCCTCCACTTT. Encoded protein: CASRSDSANSPLHF.

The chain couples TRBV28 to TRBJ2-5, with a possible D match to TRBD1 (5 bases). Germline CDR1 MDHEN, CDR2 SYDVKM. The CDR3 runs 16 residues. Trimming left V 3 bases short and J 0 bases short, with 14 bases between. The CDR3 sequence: CASSLVGPSYQETQYF. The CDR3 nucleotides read TGTGCCAGCAGTTTGGTGGGGCCTTCGTACCAAGAGACCCAGTACTTC.

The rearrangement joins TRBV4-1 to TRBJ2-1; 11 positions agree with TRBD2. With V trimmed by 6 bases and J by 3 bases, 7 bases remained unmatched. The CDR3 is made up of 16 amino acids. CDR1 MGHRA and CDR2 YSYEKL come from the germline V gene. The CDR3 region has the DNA TGCGCCAGCAGACCCGGAGGACTAGCGGGCTACAATGAGCAGTTCTTC. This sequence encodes CASRPGGLAGYNEQFF.

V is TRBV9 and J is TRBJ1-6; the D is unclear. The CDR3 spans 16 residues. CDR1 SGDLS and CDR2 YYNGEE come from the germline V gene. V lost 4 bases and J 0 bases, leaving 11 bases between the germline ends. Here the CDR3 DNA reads TGTGCCAGCAGCCCCTACGGGAGCTCCTATAATTCACCCCTCCACTTT. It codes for CASSPYGSSYNSPLHF.

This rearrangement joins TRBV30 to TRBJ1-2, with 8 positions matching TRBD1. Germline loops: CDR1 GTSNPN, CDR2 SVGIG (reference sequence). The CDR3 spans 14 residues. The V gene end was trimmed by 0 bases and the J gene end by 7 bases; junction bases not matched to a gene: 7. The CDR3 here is CAWSVLDRVAGYTF. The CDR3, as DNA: TGTGCCTGGAGTGTCTTGGACAGGGTGGCTGGCTACACCTTC.

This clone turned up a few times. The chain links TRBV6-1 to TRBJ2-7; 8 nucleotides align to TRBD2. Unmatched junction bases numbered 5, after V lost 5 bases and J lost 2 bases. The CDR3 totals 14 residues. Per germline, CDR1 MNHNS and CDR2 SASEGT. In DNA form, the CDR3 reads TGTGCCAGCAGTCCGGGGGGGGTAACCTACGAGCAGTACGTC. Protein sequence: CASSPGGVTYEQYV.

As DNA, the CDR3 is TGCGCCAGCAAAGTCGGGACTAGCGGCACAGATACGCAGTATTTT. Amino acids: CASKVGTSGTDTQYF. This sequence joins TRBV5-1 and TRBJ2-3, with 10 bases that match TRBD2. There are 15 residues in the CDR3. J lost 1 base, V lost 6 bases, and 5 bases had no gene match. Per germline, CDR1 SGHRS and CDR2 YFSETQ.

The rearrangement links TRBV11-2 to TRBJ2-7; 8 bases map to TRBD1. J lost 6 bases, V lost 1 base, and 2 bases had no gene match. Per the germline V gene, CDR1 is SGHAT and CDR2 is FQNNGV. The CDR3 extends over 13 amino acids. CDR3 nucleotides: TGTGCCAGCAGCTTAGCGCAGGGGGCCGAGCAGTACTTC. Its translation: CASSLAQGAEQYF.

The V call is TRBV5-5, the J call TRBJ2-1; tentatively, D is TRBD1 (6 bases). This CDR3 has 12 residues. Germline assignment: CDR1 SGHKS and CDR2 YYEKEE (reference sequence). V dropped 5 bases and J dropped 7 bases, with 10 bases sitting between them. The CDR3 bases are TGTGCCAGCAGGGGGGCTGCAAATGAGCAGTTCTTC. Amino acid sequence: CASRGAANEQFF.

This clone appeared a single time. In nucleotides, the CDR3 is TGTGCCAGCAGCTTTACTCGAGACAATGAGCAGTTCTTC. Protein: CASSFTRDNEQFF. The V call is TRBV5-4, the J call TRBJ2-1, with D unclear. The ends were cut back, 2 bases at V and 5 bases at J, with 8 bases in the middle. Germline CDR1 SGHNT, CDR2 YYREEE (reference sequence). The CDR3 loop spans 13 amino acids.

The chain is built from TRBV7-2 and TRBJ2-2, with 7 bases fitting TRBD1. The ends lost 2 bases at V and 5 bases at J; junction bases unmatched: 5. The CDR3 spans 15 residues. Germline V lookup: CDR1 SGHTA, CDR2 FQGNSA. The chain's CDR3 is CASSLRTGETGELFF. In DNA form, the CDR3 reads TGTGCCAGCAGCTTAAGGACAGGAGAGACCGGGGAGCTGTTTTTT.